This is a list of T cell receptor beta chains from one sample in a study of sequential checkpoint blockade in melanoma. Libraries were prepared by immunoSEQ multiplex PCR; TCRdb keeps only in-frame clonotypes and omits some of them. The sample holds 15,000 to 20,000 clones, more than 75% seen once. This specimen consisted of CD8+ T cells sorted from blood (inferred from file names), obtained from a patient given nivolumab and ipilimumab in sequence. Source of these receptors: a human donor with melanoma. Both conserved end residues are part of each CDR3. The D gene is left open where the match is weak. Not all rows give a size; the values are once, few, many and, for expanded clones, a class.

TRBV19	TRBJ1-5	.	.	TGTGCCAGTAGTATAGTAACTGCAAATCAGCCCCAGCATTTT	CASSIVTANQPQHF
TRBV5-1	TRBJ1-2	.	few	TGCGCCAGCAGGGTCCGGGATAGAAATAACTATGGCTACACCTTC	CASRVRDRNNYGYTF
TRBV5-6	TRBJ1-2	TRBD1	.	TGTGCCAGCAGCCCCAGGACAGGGGTCAAGAATGGCTACACCTTC	CASSPRTGVKNGYTF
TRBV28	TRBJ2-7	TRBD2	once	TGTGCCACTTCGGGAGGCTTCTACGAGCAGTACTTC	CATSGGFYEQYF
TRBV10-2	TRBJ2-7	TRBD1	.	TGCGCCAGCATACAGGGGGACGGCTACGAGCAGTACTTC	CASIQGDGYEQYF
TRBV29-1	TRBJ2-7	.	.	TGCAGCGTTGAGCAGGGGTCTGCCTACGAGCAGTACTTC	CSVEQGSAYEQYF
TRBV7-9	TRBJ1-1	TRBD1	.	TGTGCCAGCAGCTTAGGTAGGACAGGGGACACTGAAGCTTTCTTT	CASSLGRTGDTEAFF
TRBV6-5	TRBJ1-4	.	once	TGTGCCAGCAGTGTGGGGGGGGTGGGGGAAAAACTGTTTTTT	CASSVGGVGEKLFF
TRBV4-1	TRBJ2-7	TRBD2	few	TGCGCCAGCAGCCAAGCTCGGGAGGGCCCCTACGAGCAGTACTTC	CASSQAREGPYEQYF
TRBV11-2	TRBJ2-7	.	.	TGTGCCAGCAGCTTAAGAGGCAGGGGTGCCCCCATCGACGAGCAGTACTTC	CASSLRGRGAPIDEQYF
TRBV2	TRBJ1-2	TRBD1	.	TGTGCCAGCAGTCCTGGGACAGGAAGCGCTAACTATGGCTACACCTTC	CASSPGTGSANYGYTF
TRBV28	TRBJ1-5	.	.	TGTGCCAGCAGCTCTTGGACAGATCCCCAGCATTTT	CASSSWTDPQHF
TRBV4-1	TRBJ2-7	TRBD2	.	TGCGCCAGCAGCCAAGATCTTCCAGCGGGGAGCTACGAGCAGTACTTC	CASSQDLPAGSYEQYF
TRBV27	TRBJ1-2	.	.	TGTGCCAGCAGTTCCCTCGGGAGAGACTATGGCTACACCTTC	CASSSLGRDYGYTF
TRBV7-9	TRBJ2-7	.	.	TGTGCCAGCAGCTCCAGGGTCTCCTACGAGCAGTACTTC	CASSSRVSYEQYF
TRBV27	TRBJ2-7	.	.	TGTGCCAGCAGTTTTCAGGTCTCCTACGAGCAGTACTTC	CASSFQVSYEQYF
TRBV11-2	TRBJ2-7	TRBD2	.	TGTGCCAGCAGCTCGGAAATAGCGGGAGTAGAATACGAGCAGTACTTC	CASSSEIAGVEYEQYF
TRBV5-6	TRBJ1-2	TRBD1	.	TGTGCCAGCAGCTTGGGGCAGGGGGCGAGACTTGGTGGCTACACCTTC	CASSLGQGARLGGYTF
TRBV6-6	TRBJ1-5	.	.	TGTGCCAGCAGTCCCGGGATTAATTTGCCCCAGCATTTT	CASSPGINLPQHF
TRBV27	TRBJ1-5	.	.	TGTGCCAGCAGTTTGGCCGGGATTCCGGGGGATCAGCCCCAGCATTTT	CASSLAGIPGDQPQHF
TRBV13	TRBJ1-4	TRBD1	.	TGTGCCAGCAGCGGCAGGGGGCTGGCAACTAATGAAAAACTGTTTTTT	CASSGRGLATNEKLFF
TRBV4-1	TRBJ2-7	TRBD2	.	TGCGCCAGCAGCCAGGGGGGGGAGCAGCGGCCCTACGAGCAGTACTTC	CASSQGGEQRPYEQYF
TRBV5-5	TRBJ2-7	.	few	TGTGCCAGCAGCTTGGCGATAGACAGCTACGAGCAGTACTTC	CASSLAIDSYEQYF
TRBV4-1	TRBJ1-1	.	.	TGCGCCAGCAGCCCTACAGGGAGCCTCACTGAAGCTTTCTTT	CASSPTGSLTEAFF
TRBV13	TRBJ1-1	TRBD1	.	TGTGCCAGCAGCCTGCAGGGGGGAGTCGCTGAAGCTTTCTTT	CASSLQGGVAEAFF
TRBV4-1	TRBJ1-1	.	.	TGCGCCAGCAGCCAAGATCTGGAGCAACCGAACACTGAAGCTTTCTTT	CASSQDLEQPNTEAFF
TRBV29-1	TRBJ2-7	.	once	TGCAGCGTTTCCGGGACACAGAAAATCTACGAGCAGTACTTC	CSVSGTQKIYEQYF
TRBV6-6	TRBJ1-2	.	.	TGTGCCAGCAGTCCCTCAGGGCAGGGCTTCTATGGCTACACCTTC	CASSPSGQGFYGYTF
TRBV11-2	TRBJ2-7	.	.	TGTGCCAGCAGCTTGGCCCCTAGCTATTACGAGCAGTACTTC	CASSLAPSYYEQYF
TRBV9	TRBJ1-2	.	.	TGTGCCAGCAGCTTCCCCCTCGGCGGGTCTAACTATGGCTACACCTTC	CASSFPLGGSNYGYTF
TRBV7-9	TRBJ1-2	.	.	TGTGCCAGCAGTCAACCCGGCGGCTATGGCTACACCTTC	CASSQPGGYGYTF
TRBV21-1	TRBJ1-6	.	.	TGTGCCAGCAGCAAAGTTAGAAAGAACTCCTATAATTCACCCCTCCACTTT	CASSKVRKNSYNSPLHF
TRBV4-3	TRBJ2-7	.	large	TGCGCCAGCAGCCAAGATCGGCAGGGGACAAGCTCCTACGAGCAGTACTTC	CASSQDRQGTSSYEQYF
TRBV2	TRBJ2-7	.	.	TGTGCCAGCAGTGACTGGGGCAGTAACTACGAGCAGTACTTC	CASSDWGSNYEQYF
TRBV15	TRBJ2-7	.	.	TGTGCCACCAGCAGTTCACGAGCCGGGGGATACGAGCAGTACTTC	CATSSSRAGGYEQYF
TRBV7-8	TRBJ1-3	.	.	TGTGCCAGCAGCTTAATGTCGGGCTCTGGAAACACCATATATTTT	CASSLMSGSGNTIYF
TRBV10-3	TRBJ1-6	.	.	TGTGCCATCAGTGAGTCCTTGGGTCAGGGAGGCGAGAATTCACCCCTCCACTTT	CAISESLGQGGENSPLHF
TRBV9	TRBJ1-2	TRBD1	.	TGTGCCAGCAGCGTCAACTCCGACGGACAGGGACAAAATGGCTACACCTTC	CASSVNSDGQGQNGYTF
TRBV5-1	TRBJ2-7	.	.	TGCGCCAGCAGCTCTCAAACAGGGCTCGAGCAGTACTTC	CASSSQTGLEQYF
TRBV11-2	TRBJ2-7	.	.	TGTGCCAGCAGCTTAGAAAACAGGGTCGAGCAGTACTTC	CASSLENRVEQYF
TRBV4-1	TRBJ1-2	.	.	TGCGCCAGCAGCCAAGATCGTTCCGGGACAGGCTACACCTTC	CASSQDRSGTGYTF
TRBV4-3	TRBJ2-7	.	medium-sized	TGCGCCAGCAGCCAAGAAGTACCAGGGAACTACGAGCAGTACTTC	CASSQEVPGNYEQYF
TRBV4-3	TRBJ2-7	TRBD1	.	TGCGCCAGCAGCCCAGACAGGGCCTACGAGCAGTACTTC	CASSPDRAYEQYF
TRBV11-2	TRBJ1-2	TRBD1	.	TGTGCCAGCAGCTCGGGACAGGGACTGTATGGCTACACCTTC	CASSSGQGLYGYTF
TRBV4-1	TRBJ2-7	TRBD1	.	TGCGCCAGCAGCCTTACTCCGGGACAGGGGTCCTACGAGCAGTACTTC	CASSLTPGQGSYEQYF
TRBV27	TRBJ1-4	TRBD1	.	TGTGCCAGCAGTGCCCCGGACAGGGGCGCTCCTGAAAAACTGTTTTTT	CASSAPDRGAPEKLFF
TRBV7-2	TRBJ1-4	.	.	TGTGCCAGCAGCTTGGGGGGGAAGGGTGAAAAACTGTTTTTT	CASSLGGKGEKLFF
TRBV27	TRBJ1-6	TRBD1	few	TGTGCCAGCAGTTTAACTCCAAAGCCGGGACAGGAATTAAGCTCCTATAATTCACCCCTCCACTTT	CASSLTPKPGQELSSYNSPLHF
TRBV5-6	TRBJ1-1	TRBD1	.	TGTGCCAGCAGCTTTTCGACAGGGGGCGCTTTCTTT	CASSFSTGGAFF
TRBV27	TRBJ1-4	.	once	TGTGCCAGCAGTTTATCAGGGGGTGGTGAAAAACTGTTTTTT	CASSLSGGGEKLFF
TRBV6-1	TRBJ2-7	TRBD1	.	TGTGCCAGCAGCGCGACAGGGGCCGAGCAGTACTTC	CASSATGAEQYF
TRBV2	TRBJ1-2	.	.	TGTGCCAGCAGTGTCCAAACGGGGGGCTACACCTTC	CASSVQTGGYTF
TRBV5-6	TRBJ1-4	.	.	TGTGCCAGCAGTTTTTCAGGGCTGGATGAAAAACTGTTTTTT	CASSFSGLDEKLFF
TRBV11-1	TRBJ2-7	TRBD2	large	TGTGCCAGCAGCTCTACCAGCGGGGACTACGAGCAGTACTTC	CASSSTSGDYEQYF
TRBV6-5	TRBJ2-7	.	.	TGTGCCAGCCTCGCAGGGCCTCACGAGCAGTACTTC	CASLAGPHEQYF